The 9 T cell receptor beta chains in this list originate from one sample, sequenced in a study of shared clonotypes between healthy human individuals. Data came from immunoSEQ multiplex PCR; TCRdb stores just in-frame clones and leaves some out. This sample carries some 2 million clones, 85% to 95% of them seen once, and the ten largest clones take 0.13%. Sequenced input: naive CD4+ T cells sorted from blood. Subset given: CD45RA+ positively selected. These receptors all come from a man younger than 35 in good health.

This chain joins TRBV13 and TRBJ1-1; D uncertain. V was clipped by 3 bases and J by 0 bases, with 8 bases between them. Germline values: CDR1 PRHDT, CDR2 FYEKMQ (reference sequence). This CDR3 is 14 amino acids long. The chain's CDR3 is CASSFGQVNTEAFF. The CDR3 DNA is TGTGCCAGCAGCTTCGGCCAGGTGAACACTGAAGCTTTCTTT.

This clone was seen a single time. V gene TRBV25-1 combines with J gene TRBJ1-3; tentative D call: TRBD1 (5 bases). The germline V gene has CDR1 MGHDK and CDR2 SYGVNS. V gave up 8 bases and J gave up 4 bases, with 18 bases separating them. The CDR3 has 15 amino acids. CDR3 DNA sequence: TGTGCCAGCTCCCGGGCAGGGTTGATCGGAAACACCATATATTTT. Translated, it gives CASSRAGLIGNTIYF.

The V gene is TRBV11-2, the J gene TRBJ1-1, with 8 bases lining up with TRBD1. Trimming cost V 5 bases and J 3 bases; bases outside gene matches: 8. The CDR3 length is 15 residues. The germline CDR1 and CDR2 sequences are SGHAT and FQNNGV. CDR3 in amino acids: CASSINGQGHTEAFF. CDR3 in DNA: TGTGCCAGCAGCATCAACGGACAGGGCCACACTGAAGCTTTCTTT.

The CDR3 sequence is CAWRKPGTGSVQYF. CDR3 sequence (DNA): TGTGCCTGGAGGAAACCCGGGACAGGTAGTGTGCAGTACTTC. The V and J genes are TRBV30 and TRBJ2-7, with 8 nucleotides matching TRBD1. With V trimmed by 3 bases and J by 9 bases, 13 bases remained unmatched. Germline CDR1 and CDR2: GTSNPN and SVGIG (reference sequence). This CDR3 has 14 residues.

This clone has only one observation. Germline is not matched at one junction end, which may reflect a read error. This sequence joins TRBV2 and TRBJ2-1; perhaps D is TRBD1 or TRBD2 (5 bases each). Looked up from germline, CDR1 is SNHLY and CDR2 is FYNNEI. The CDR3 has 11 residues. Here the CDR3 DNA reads TGTGCCAGCAGTGCGGGACCCCGCCAGATCTTC. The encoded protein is CASSAGPRQIF.

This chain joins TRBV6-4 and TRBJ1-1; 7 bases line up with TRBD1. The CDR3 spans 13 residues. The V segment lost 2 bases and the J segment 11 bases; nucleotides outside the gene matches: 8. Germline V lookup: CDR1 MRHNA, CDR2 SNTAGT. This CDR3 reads CASSDRQGLVAFF. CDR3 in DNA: TGTGCCAGCAGTGACCGACAGGGCCTGGTTGCTTTCTTT.

The CDR3 coding sequence is TGTGCCAGCAGTTACTCGCTTTCGGGGGGGGCCCAGTACTTC. Its protein is CASSYSLSGGAQYF. The chain is built from TRBV6-5 and TRBJ2-5, with TRBD2 matching 8 bases. The V gene end was trimmed by 0 bases and the J gene end by 9 bases; junction bases not matched to a gene: 6. Looked up from germline, CDR1 is MNHEY and CDR2 is SVGAGI. The CDR3 runs 14 residues.

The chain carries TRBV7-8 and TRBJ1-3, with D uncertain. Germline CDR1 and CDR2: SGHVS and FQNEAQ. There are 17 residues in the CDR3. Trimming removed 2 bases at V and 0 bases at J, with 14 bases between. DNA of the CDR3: TGTGCCAGCAGCTTATGGTCAGAACCGAGCTCTGGAAACACCATATATTTT. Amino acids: CASSLWSEPSSGNTIYF.

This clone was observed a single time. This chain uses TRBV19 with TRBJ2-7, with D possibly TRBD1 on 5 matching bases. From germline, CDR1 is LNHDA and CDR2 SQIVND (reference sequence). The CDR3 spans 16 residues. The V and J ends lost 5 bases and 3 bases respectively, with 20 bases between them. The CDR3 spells CASSPRQGISNYEQYF. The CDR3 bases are TGTGCCAGTAGTCCACGGCAGGGAATCTCCAACTACGAGCAGTACTTC.